The clone carrying this T cell receptor beta chain was picked up a small number of times. The data are from a study of T-cell memory formation after mild COVID-19. The germline gives CDR1 SGHTA, CDR2 FQGNSA. Trimming took 5 bases from V and 2 from J; bases not matched to a gene: 10. The CDR3 loop spans 16 amino acids. TCRdb reprocessed the 5' RACE reads with MiXCR, giving one entry per CDR3 protein. The sample lists about 350,000 distinct CDR3 sequences, roughly an eighth occurring once. The receptor comes from a man aged 18 to 29 who had mild COVID-19 (a few samples of this study predate the infection). Cell type and time point are not known. Input material: PBMCs or a T cell subset sorted from them (not recorded which). This chain uses TRBV7-2 with TRBJ2-3; the match to TRBD2 covers 7 bases. The CDR3 loop is CASSPPGAGLTDTQYF. In nucleotides, the CDR3 is TGTGCCAGCAGCCCCCCAGGAGCGGGGCTCACAGATACGCAGTATTTT.